This T cell receptor beta chain appears in the sequencing data of a study of T cell changes during pregnancy in multiple sclerosis. Repertoires were generated with immunoSEQ multiplex PCR, while TCRdb's copy carries only in-frame clones and drops some. The profile covers about 80,000 clones, with about 91% appearing a single time and approximately 2.5% taken by the ten largest. This clone was counted a few times. Germline CDR1 is SGHVS and CDR2 is FQNEAQ. The CDR3 is 17 residues long. The V end lost 2 bases, the J end lost 2 bases, and 17 bases lay between the germline ends. The rearrangement joins TRBV7-8 to TRBJ2-3; tentative D call: TRBD1 (6 bases). The specimen comprised peripheral blood, sampled before pregnancy. The sequence came from a female donor with multiple sclerosis, enrolled in a pregnancy study. CDR3 loop: CASSLNTGTQNTDTQYF. The CDR3 DNA follows: TGTGCCAGCAGCTTAAATACCGGGACACAAAACACAGATACGCAGTATTTT.